Listed below are T cell receptor beta chains from one sample, sequenced in a study of cytomegalovirus exposure and HLA in healthy donors. This table comes from immunoSEQ multiplex PCR, and its TCRdb copy is limited to in-frame clones, with some not included. The repertoire holds roughly 90,000 clones, with around 84% as singletons. The sequenced sample was PBMCs. The receptors were sampled from a young man in good health and CMV-seropositive. The CDR3 runs from the conserved cysteine through the conserved F or W. D genes are given only for firm matches. Part of the rows lack a size; the others show once, few, many or a class for expanded clones.

CDR3aa: CASSFITGRGDGYTF; CDR3nt: TGCGCCAGCAGCTTCATTACAGGGAGGGGTGATGGCTACACCTTC; abundance: .; j_gene: TRBJ1-2; d_gene: .; v_gene: TRBV5-1
CDR3aa: CASSWTAGANVLTF; CDR3nt: TGTGCCAGCAGCTGGACAGCCGGGGCCAACGTCCTGACTTTC; abundance: .; j_gene: TRBJ2-6; d_gene: .; v_gene: TRBV5-6
CDR3aa: CASSLSGVTNNEQFF; CDR3nt: TGCGCCAGCAGCTTGTCCGGTGTAACCAACAATGAGCAGTTCTTC; abundance: .; j_gene: TRBJ2-1; d_gene: .; v_gene: TRBV5-1
CDR3aa: CASSRAGSRNQPQHF; CDR3nt: TGCGCCAGCAGTCGCGCCGGGTCCCGAAATCAGCCCCAGCATTTT; abundance: .; j_gene: TRBJ1-5; d_gene: .; v_gene: TRBV4-1
CDR3aa: CASSKDRGRSTEAFF; CDR3nt: TGTGCCAGCAGCAAGGACAGGGGGCGCAGCACTGAAGCTTTCTTT; abundance: .; j_gene: TRBJ1-1; d_gene: TRBD1; v_gene: TRBV7-9
CDR3aa: CASKLREELGELFF; CDR3nt: TGTGCCTCCAAACTGCGGGAGGAGTTAGGGGAGCTGTTTTTT; abundance: .; j_gene: TRBJ2-2; d_gene: TRBD2; v_gene: TRBV10-3
CDR3aa: CASSLVPGPLREQYF; CDR3nt: TGTGCCAGCAGCTTAGTTCCTGGGCCTCTACGGGAGCAGTACTTC; abundance: .; j_gene: TRBJ2-7; d_gene: .; v_gene: TRBV11-3
CDR3aa: CASSATGDSGNTIYF; CDR3nt: TGTGCCAGCAGCGCCACAGGGGACTCTGGAAACACCATATATTTT; abundance: .; j_gene: TRBJ1-3; d_gene: TRBD1; v_gene: TRBV9
CDR3aa: CASSRGSSYNEQFF; CDR3nt: TGTGCCAGCAGTCGGGGGAGCTCCTACAATGAGCAGTTCTTC; abundance: .; j_gene: TRBJ2-1; d_gene: .; v_gene: TRBV27
CDR3aa: CASSLADSGRGEQFF; CDR3nt: TGTGCCAGCAGCTTAGCGGATAGCGGGAGAGGTGAGCAGTTCTTC; abundance: .; j_gene: TRBJ2-1; d_gene: TRBD2; v_gene: TRBV7-8
CDR3aa: CASRGTGGYEQYF; CDR3nt: TGTGCCAGCAGAGGGACAGGGGGCTACGAGCAGTACTTC; abundance: .; j_gene: TRBJ2-7; d_gene: TRBD1; v_gene: TRBV11-1
CDR3aa: CASSLNPTATYEQYF; CDR3nt: TGCGCCAGCAGCCTCAACCCCACTGCAACCTACGAGCAGTACTTC; abundance: .; j_gene: TRBJ2-7; d_gene: .; v_gene: TRBV4-1
CDR3aa: CATSRDLRGGVTQPQHF; CDR3nt: TGTGCCACCAGCAGAGATCTGAGGGGAGGGGTTACTCAGCCCCAGCATTTT; abundance: .; j_gene: TRBJ1-5; d_gene: .; v_gene: TRBV15
CDR3aa: CASSWVTGPNEKLFF; CDR3nt: TGTGCCAGCAGCTGGGTGACAGGGCCTAATGAAAAACTGTTTTTT; abundance: .; j_gene: TRBJ1-4; d_gene: TRBD1; v_gene: TRBV11-2
CDR3aa: CASSVAAGRAAADTQYF; CDR3nt: TGTGCCAGCAGCGTAGCGGCCGGGAGGGCCGCCGCAGATACGCAGTATTTT; abundance: .; j_gene: TRBJ2-3; d_gene: TRBD2; v_gene: TRBV9
CDR3aa: CATSRDVAASAEAFF; CDR3nt: TGTGCCACCAGCAGAGATGTAGCCGCTAGCGCTGAAGCTTTCTTT; abundance: .; j_gene: TRBJ1-1; d_gene: .; v_gene: TRBV15
CDR3aa: CASSSGVYSNQPQHF; CDR3nt: TGTGCCAGCAGTTCAGGGGTGTATAGCAATCAGCCCCAGCATTTT; abundance: .; j_gene: TRBJ1-5; d_gene: .; v_gene: TRBV28
CDR3aa: CASSERSGNEQYF; CDR3nt: TGCGCCAGCAGTGAGCGGTCAGGAAACGAGCAGTACTTC; abundance: .; j_gene: TRBJ2-7; d_gene: .; v_gene: TRBV10-1
CDR3aa: CASSPSGRAPYNEQFF; CDR3nt: TGTGCCAGCAGTCCTAGCGGGAGGGCCCCCTACAATGAGCAGTTCTTC; abundance: .; j_gene: TRBJ2-1; d_gene: TRBD2; v_gene: TRBV28
CDR3aa: CASSDPTGKVRQFF; CDR3nt: TGTGCCAGCAGTGACCCAACAGGGAAAGTTAGGCAGTTCTTC; abundance: .; j_gene: TRBJ2-1; d_gene: .; v_gene: TRBV28
CDR3aa: CASATRGLSQHF; CDR3nt: TGTGCCAGCGCCACGCGGGGCTTGTCCCAGCATTTT; abundance: .; j_gene: TRBJ1-5; d_gene: .; v_gene: TRBV28
CDR3aa: CASSARLHLATNEKLFF; CDR3nt: TGTGCCAGCAGTGCCAGGCTCCATCTCGCAACTAATGAAAAACTGTTTTTT; abundance: .; j_gene: TRBJ1-4; d_gene: .; v_gene: TRBV27
CDR3aa: CASSLGTTDDYGYTF; CDR3nt: TGTGCCAGCAGCCTGGGGACAACTGACGACTATGGCTACACCTTC; abundance: once; j_gene: TRBJ1-2; d_gene: .; v_gene: TRBV11-2
CDR3aa: CASSQRGGSGANVLTF; CDR3nt: TGTGCCAGCAGCCAACGAGGGGGTTCCGGGGCCAACGTCCTGACTTTC; abundance: .; j_gene: TRBJ2-6; d_gene: .; v_gene: TRBV6-6
CDR3aa: CASSTIFQGASYEQYF; CDR3nt: TGTGCCAGCAGCACTATTTTTCAGGGGGCCTCCTACGAGCAGTACTTC; abundance: .; j_gene: TRBJ2-7; d_gene: TRBD1; v_gene: TRBV28
CDR3aa: CAWSKAGPGNQPQHF; CDR3nt: TGTGCCTGGAGCAAAGCGGGGCCGGGCAATCAGCCCCAGCATTTT; abundance: .; j_gene: TRBJ1-5; d_gene: .; v_gene: TRBV30
CDR3aa: CASSFSGTDTQYF; CDR3nt: TGCGCCAGCAGCTTTAGCGGAACCGATACGCAGTATTTT; abundance: .; j_gene: TRBJ2-3; d_gene: .; v_gene: TRBV5-1
CDR3aa: CASSFGDIAFF; CDR3nt: TGCGCCAGCAGCTTCGGTGATATAGCTTTCTTT; abundance: .; j_gene: TRBJ1-1; d_gene: .; v_gene: TRBV5-1
CDR3aa: CASSQSASTYEQYF; CDR3nt: TGTGCCAGCAGCCAATCCGCTAGTACCTACGAGCAGTACTTC; abundance: .; j_gene: TRBJ2-7; d_gene: .; v_gene: TRBV4-2
CDR3aa: CASTRDTNTEAFF; CDR3nt: TGTGCCAGCACCCGGGACACGAACACTGAAGCTTTCTTT; abundance: .; j_gene: TRBJ1-1; d_gene: .; v_gene: TRBV5-4
CDR3aa: CASSASGPSYNEQFF; CDR3nt: TGTGCCAGCAGCGCTAGCGGACCCTCCTACAATGAGCAGTTCTTC; abundance: .; j_gene: TRBJ2-1; d_gene: TRBD2; v_gene: TRBV9
CDR3aa: CAISGVPPQETQYF; CDR3nt: TGTGCCATCAGTGGAGTGCCTCCCCAAGAGACCCAGTACTTC; abundance: .; j_gene: TRBJ2-5; d_gene: .; v_gene: TRBV10-3
CDR3aa: CASSPWDRGSHEQYF; CDR3nt: TGTGCCAGCAGCCCTTGGGACAGGGGTTCACACGAGCAGTACTTC; abundance: .; j_gene: TRBJ2-7; d_gene: TRBD1; v_gene: TRBV9
CDR3aa: CASSSSSYNEQFF; CDR3nt: TGTGCCAGCAGCTCGAGCTCCTACAATGAGCAGTTCTTC; abundance: .; j_gene: TRBJ2-1; d_gene: .; v_gene: TRBV11-2
CDR3aa: CASSLVGRETQYF; CDR3nt: TGTGCCAGCAGCTTAGTGGGCCGTGAGACCCAGTACTTC; abundance: .; j_gene: TRBJ2-5; d_gene: .; v_gene: TRBV7-2
CDR3aa: CASSIRLAGVGNEQFF; CDR3nt: TGTGCCAGTAGTATAAGGCTAGCGGGAGTTGGGAATGAGCAGTTCTTC; abundance: .; j_gene: TRBJ2-1; d_gene: TRBD2; v_gene: TRBV19
CDR3aa: CASSLEARQVF; CDR3nt: TGCGCCAGCAGCTTAGAGGCCAGACAGGTCTTC; abundance: .; j_gene: TRBJ1-2; d_gene: .; v_gene: TRBV5-1
CDR3aa: CASSGGGTSGYTF; CDR3nt: TGTGCCAGTAGTGGGGGGGGAACGTCCGGCTACACCTTC; abundance: few; j_gene: TRBJ1-2; d_gene: .; v_gene: TRBV19